The rows below give T cell receptor beta chains drawn from one sample of a study of cytomegalovirus exposure and HLA in healthy donors. The protocol was immunoSEQ multiplex PCR, while the TCRdb copy is restricted to in-frame clones and leaves out a portion. The sample records 250,000 to 300,000 clones, 84% being singletons. The sequencing input was PBMCs. The receptor source for this set is a woman aged 40 to 50 in good health and CMV-seropositive. Both conserved end residues are part of each CDR3. Fields, in order: D gene, clone size, J gene, V gene, CDR3 DNA, CDR3 protein. A D gene is named only where the DNA matches it firmly. Rows may omit the clone size; those that give it use once, few, many or a size class.

D gene: -; clone size: -; J gene: TRBJ2-5; V gene: TRBV5-1; CDR3 DNA: TGCGCCAGCAGCTTGGCGAGCGCGTGGTTAGAGACCCAGTACTTC; CDR3 protein: CASSLASAWLETQYF
D gene: TRBD2; clone size: once; J gene: TRBJ2-1; V gene: TRBV7-2; CDR3 DNA: TGTGCCAGCAGCTTAGTTGGGACTAGCGGGTTCAATGAGCAGTTCTTC; CDR3 protein: CASSLVGTSGFNEQFF
D gene: TRBD1; clone size: -; J gene: TRBJ2-7; V gene: TRBV30; CDR3 DNA: TGTGCCTGGGGAATTACGGGACAGGGTCTCTACGAGCAGTACTTC; CDR3 protein: CAWGITGQGLYEQYF
D gene: TRBD1; clone size: -; J gene: TRBJ1-2; V gene: TRBV6-5; CDR3 DNA: TGTGCCAGCACCCGACAGGGGGGAATCTATGGCTACACCTTC; CDR3 protein: CASTRQGGIYGYTF
D gene: TRBD1; clone size: few; J gene: TRBJ1-1; V gene: TRBV30; CDR3 DNA: TGTGCCTGGATAACCGGGACAGGGTTAGGGAACACTGAAGCTTTCTTT; CDR3 protein: CAWITGTGLGNTEAFF
D gene: TRBD1; clone size: -; J gene: TRBJ2-1; V gene: TRBV9; CDR3 DNA: TGTGCCAGCAGCGTTAAGGGGGCGACCGAGAATGAGCAGTTCTTC; CDR3 protein: CASSVKGATENEQFF
D gene: -; clone size: -; J gene: TRBJ1-1; V gene: TRBV27; CDR3 DNA: TGTGCCAGCAGGAGAGGGGGGAACACTGAAGCTTTCTTT; CDR3 protein: CASRRGGNTEAFF
D gene: -; clone size: -; J gene: TRBJ2-2; V gene: TRBV5-1; CDR3 DNA: TGCGCCAGCAGCGTCGAGGGTCCCGGGGAGCTGTTTTTT; CDR3 protein: CASSVEGPGELFF
D gene: TRBD2; clone size: -; J gene: TRBJ2-1; V gene: TRBV19; CDR3 DNA: TGTGCCAGTAGTGCACTAGCGGCCAACTACAATGAGCAGTTCTTC; CDR3 protein: CASSALAANYNEQFF
D gene: TRBD1; clone size: -; J gene: TRBJ2-3; V gene: TRBV7-2; CDR3 DNA: TGTGCCAGCAGCACAAGCGGACAGGGCACAGATACGCAGTATTTT; CDR3 protein: CASSTSGQGTDTQYF
D gene: TRBD1; clone size: few; J gene: TRBJ2-7; V gene: TRBV6-5; CDR3 DNA: TGTGCCAGCAGTTACGGCAGGGGGCAATACGAGCAGTACTTC; CDR3 protein: CASSYGRGQYEQYF
D gene: TRBD2; clone size: -; J gene: TRBJ2-7; V gene: TRBV30; CDR3 DNA: TGTGCCTGGAGCCCTAGCGGGACGGAGCAGTACTTC; CDR3 protein: CAWSPSGTEQYF
D gene: -; clone size: once; J gene: TRBJ2-5; V gene: TRBV5-1; CDR3 DNA: TGCGCCAGCAGCTTGGAGGAGAGCGGGACCCAGTACTTC; CDR3 protein: CASSLEESGTQYF
D gene: -; clone size: -; J gene: TRBJ2-7; V gene: TRBV9; CDR3 DNA: TGTGCCAGCAGCGTAGAGGCTAGCCCCTACGAGCAGTACTTC; CDR3 protein: CASSVEASPYEQYF
D gene: -; clone size: -; J gene: TRBJ1-4; V gene: TRBV30; CDR3 DNA: TGTGCCGAGAGGACAGCGTCTAATGAAAAACTGTTTTTT; CDR3 protein: CAERTASNEKLFF
D gene: -; clone size: once; J gene: TRBJ2-7; V gene: TRBV10-1; CDR3 DNA: TGCGCCAGTTATAAGCGAGCGTACGAGCAGTACTTC; CDR3 protein: CASYKRAYEQYF
D gene: TRBD2; clone size: -; J gene: TRBJ2-3; V gene: TRBV27; CDR3 DNA: TGTGCCAGCAGTGCCTCTAGCGGGAGGGTAGATACGCAGTATTTT; CDR3 protein: CASSASSGRVDTQYF
D gene: -; clone size: -; J gene: TRBJ2-1; V gene: TRBV7-7; CDR3 DNA: TGTGCCAGCAGCTTATCCCAAGCTAGCATTGAGCAGTTCTTC; CDR3 protein: CASSLSQASIEQFF
D gene: TRBD2; clone size: -; J gene: TRBJ2-4; V gene: TRBV30; CDR3 DNA: TGTGCCTGGAGTCTGGGAAGCGGGAGGGGGAACATTCAGTACTTC; CDR3 protein: CAWSLGSGRGNIQYF
D gene: TRBD1; clone size: -; J gene: TRBJ2-7; V gene: TRBV29-1; CDR3 DNA: TGCAGCGTTGCACAGGGACAGCACTACGAGCAGTACTTC; CDR3 protein: CSVAQGQHYEQYF
D gene: -; clone size: -; J gene: TRBJ1-1; V gene: TRBV7-3; CDR3 DNA: TGTGCCAGCAGCGCCATCAGGAACACTGAAGCTTTCTTT; CDR3 protein: CASSAIRNTEAFF
D gene: -; clone size: -; J gene: TRBJ2-2; V gene: TRBV6-1; CDR3 DNA: TGTGCCAGCAGGGCACAGGGGAACACCGGGGAGCTGTTTTTT; CDR3 protein: CASRAQGNTGELFF
D gene: -; clone size: -; J gene: TRBJ1-5; V gene: TRBV15; CDR3 DNA: TGTGCCACCAGCAGAGATTATCCGCCCAGGGGACGGAGCAATCAGCCCCAGCATTTT; CDR3 protein: CATSRDYPPRGRSNQPQHF
D gene: TRBD1; clone size: -; J gene: TRBJ2-4; V gene: TRBV9; CDR3 DNA: TGTGCCAGCAGCGCCTTCGGGACAGTCAAAAACATTCAGTACTTC; CDR3 protein: CASSAFGTVKNIQYF
D gene: TRBD1; clone size: once; J gene: TRBJ1-4; V gene: TRBV15; CDR3 DNA: TGTGCCACCAGCAGAGGGGAATCGACAGGGGATGAAAAACTGTTTTTT; CDR3 protein: CATSRGESTGDEKLFF
D gene: -; clone size: -; J gene: TRBJ2-3; V gene: TRBV10-3; CDR3 DNA: TGTGCCACAAGAGCGACAGATACGCAGTATTTT; CDR3 protein: CATRATDTQYF
D gene: -; clone size: few; J gene: TRBJ1-1; V gene: TRBV5-6; CDR3 DNA: TGTGCCAGCAGCTTATTTTCGGCCAGACAGAACACTGAAGCTTTCTTT; CDR3 protein: CASSLFSARQNTEAFF
D gene: TRBD1; clone size: -; J gene: TRBJ1-3; V gene: TRBV7-3; CDR3 DNA: TGTGCCAGCAGCCGGACAGGGGGACCTGGAAACACCATATATTTT; CDR3 protein: CASSRTGGPGNTIYF
D gene: -; clone size: -; J gene: TRBJ1-5; V gene: TRBV28; CDR3 DNA: TGTGCCAGCAGTTTAGTGGGGGGGAATAGGGGCAATCAGCCCCAGCATTTT; CDR3 protein: CASSLVGGNRGNQPQHF
D gene: -; clone size: -; J gene: TRBJ1-1; V gene: TRBV7-3; CDR3 DNA: TGTGCCAGCAGCTTAAATCCCGGGATGAACACTGAAGCTTTCTTT; CDR3 protein: CASSLNPGMNTEAFF
D gene: -; clone size: -; J gene: TRBJ2-5; V gene: TRBV5-5; CDR3 DNA: TGTGCCACGCGAGGGAACCAAGAGACCCAGTACTTC; CDR3 protein: CATRGNQETQYF
D gene: TRBD2; clone size: -; J gene: TRBJ2-2; V gene: TRBV11-2; CDR3 DNA: TGTGCCAGCAGCGCGGGACTAGCGGGAGACGGGGAGCTGTTTTTT; CDR3 protein: CASSAGLAGDGELFF